Shown below are 17 T cell receptor beta chains from a single sample sequenced in a study of blood T cells in healthy people across ages. Combining a sample-barcoded 5' primer with a J-beta primer mix, a second PCR ran for 7 to 11 cycles. Each CDR3 protein gets one entry after TCRdb re-called the 5' RACE reads with MiXCR. The sample has 1.5 million or so distinct CDR3 sequences, 40% to 45% seen once; the top ten hold approximately 4%. The sample was blood. These receptors all come from a woman aged 18-35 years in good health.

This clonotype was observed many times. V is TRBV6-5 and J is TRBJ2-4; weak D call: TRBD1 (6 bases). The DNA end favors TRBJ2-7, so the J call may be wrong. This CDR3 is built from 12 residues. CDR1 MNHEY and CDR2 SVGAGI come from the germline V gene. This chain's CDR3 is CASRNRVGEQYF. For the CDR3, the DNA is TGTGCCAGCAGGAACAGGGTCGGCGAGCAGTACTTC.

V and J are TRBV5-1 and TRBJ2-1, with a possible D match to TRBD1 (6 bases). Germline V gene data show CDR1 as SGHRS and CDR2 as YFSETQ. Between the trimmed V and J ends, which lost 1 base and 5 bases, there was a span of 16 bases. This CDR3 spans 16 amino acids. The CDR3 spells CASSLTGYGLNNEQFF. As DNA, the CDR3 is TGCGCCAGCAGCTTGACAGGGTACGGGTTGAACAATGAGCAGTTCTTC.

The V call is TRBV4-2, the J call TRBJ2-1; 9 positions agree with TRBD2. Germline V gene sequence: CDR1 LGHNA, CDR2 YNFKEQ. V shed 4 bases, J shed 7 bases, and the junction held 20 bases outside the gene matches. The CDR3 runs to 19 residues. The CDR3 DNA is TGTGCCAGCAGCCGCCCCTTAGCGGGAGAACCGGGACGGCAGAATGAGCAGTTCTTC. It yields the protein CASSRPLAGEPGRQNEQFF.

Remarks on this clonotype: Compared with germline, one end of the junction differs, possibly owing to a read error. This sequence joins TRBV12-3 or TRBV12-4 and TRBJ1-1; 8 positions match TRBD1. CDR3 length: 14 residues. For the CDR3, the DNA is TGTGCCAGTAGTTTAGCAGGACAGGGATGGGAAGCTTTCTTT. The encoded protein is CASSLAGQGWEAFF.

The rearrangement joins TRBV20-1 to TRBJ2-1; D gene ambiguous. The length of the CDR3 is 12 residues. The ends were cut back, 4 bases at V and 0 bases at J, with 4 bases in the middle. Germline V gene lookup returns CDR1 DFQATT and CDR2 SNEGSKA (reference sequence). The CDR3 loop is CSATLSYNEQFF. The CDR3 coding sequence is TGCAGTGCTACCCTCTCCTACAATGAGCAGTTCTTC.

This clonotype was counted between two and nine times. The genes are TRBV4-2 and TRBJ2-7; D perhaps matches TRBD2 (5 bases). V lost 4 bases, J lost 0 bases, and 13 bases lay in between. Germline CDR1 LGHNA, CDR2 YNFKEQ. This CDR3 has 15 amino acids. For the CDR3, the DNA is TGTGCCAGCAGCCTTAGCGTCATGAACTCCTACGAGCAGTACTTC. Translated, it gives CASSLSVMNSYEQYF.

This clonotype was observed a few times. The chain employs TRBV27 and TRBJ2-3; no firm D call. V was cut by 5 bases and J by 5 bases, with 11 bases left in between. There are 13 residues in the CDR3. CDR1 is MNHEY, CDR2 SMNVEV, per germline (reference sequence). DNA for the CDR3: TGTGCCAGCAGTCATCCACGAAGAGATACGCAGTATTTT. It translates to CASSHPRRDTQYF.

The genes are TRBV12-3 or TRBV12-4 and TRBJ1-1, with TRBD1 as a possible D gene (5 bases). V dropped 2 bases and J dropped 1 base, with 11 bases sitting between them. The CDR3 totals 15 residues. The CDR3 DNA is TGTGCCAGCAGTTTACAGCCGCAGGGGAACACTGAAGCTTTCTTT. Protein product: CASSLQPQGNTEAFF.

Here the CDR3 DNA reads TGTGCCTGGAGTGCGCAGTACGAGCAGTACTTC. Encoded protein: CAWSAQYEQYF. This chain links TRBV30 with TRBJ2-7; D is ambiguous. V was cut by 1 base and J by 4 bases, with 5 bases left in between. CDR3 size: 11 residues. Germline CDR1 reads GTSNPN; CDR2 reads SVGIG (reference sequence). Based on the CDR3 plus reference TRBV30 and TRBJ2-7, the full variable domain is SQTIHQWPATLVQPVGSPLSLECTVEGTSNPNLYWYRQAAGRGLQLLFYSVGIGQISSEVPQNLSASRPQDRQFILSSKKLLLSDSGFYLCAWSAQYEQYFGPGTRLTVT.

The J gene is TRBJ2-3, the V gene TRBV6-2 or TRBV6-3; 9 bases align to TRBD2. J lost 6 bases, V lost 4 bases, and 5 bases had no gene match. Germline V lookup: CDR1 MNHEY, CDR2 SVGEGT. This CDR3 is 14 amino acids long. The CDR3 sequence is CASSWLAGFDTQYF. The CDR3 DNA is TGTGCCAGCAGTTGGCTAGCGGGGTTCGATACGCAGTATTTT.

In regard to this clonotype: Sequence at one end of the junction differs from germline and may be a read error. The chain uses TRBV5-1 and TRBJ2-6; D assignment may be TRBD1 or TRBD2 (6 bases each). Germline values: CDR1 SGHRS, CDR2 YFSETQ. The CDR3 length is 15 residues. The CDR3 is CASSLSSSGANVQTF. In nucleotides, the CDR3 is TGCGCCAGCAGCTTGAGTAGTTCGGGGGCCAACGTCCAGACTTTC.

The J gene is TRBJ1-1, the V gene TRBV12-3 or TRBV12-4; weak D call: TRBD1 (5 bases). The germline V and J ends were trimmed by 6 bases and 1 base, with 15 bases remaining between them. CDR3 size: 15 residues. The CDR3 sequence is CASSEPGRENTEAFF. In nucleotides, the CDR3 is TGTGCCAGCAGCGAACCGGGACGGGAGAACACTGAAGCTTTCTTT.

This chain uses TRBV5-5 with TRBJ1-1; D not certain. The CDR3 consists of 14 residues. Looked up from germline, CDR1 is SGHKS and CDR2 is YYEKEE (reference sequence). The V and J ends lost 0 bases and 5 bases respectively, with 11 bases between them. The CDR3 sequence: CASSLVGIGTEAFF. DNA for the CDR3: TGTGCCAGCAGCTTGGTAGGGATTGGGACTGAAGCTTTCTTT.

This clonotype was observed a few times. The rearrangement uses TRBV10-3 and TRBJ1-5; D remains ambiguous. The germline CDR1 and CDR2 sequences are ENHRY and SYGVKD. V shed 6 bases and J shed 2 bases, with 11 bases lying between them. The CDR3 has 14 residues. The CDR3 DNA reads TGTGCCATCAGCCCGGACGTAGGCAATCAGCCCCAGCATTTT. Residues: CAISPDVGNQPQHF.

This clonotype was found many times. The genes are TRBV7-2 and TRBJ1-2, with a weak D call TRBD1 (6 bases). There are 15 residues in the CDR3. The V and J ends lost 2 bases and 4 bases respectively, with 14 bases between them. Germline loops: CDR1 SGHTA, CDR2 FQGNSA. The CDR3 DNA follows: TGTGCCAGCAGCTTAAAAGCAGGGGAGAGCTATGGCTACACCTTC. It codes for CASSLKAGESYGYTF.

The DNA of the CDR3 is TGCAGTGCTAGAGAGCAGGGACTAGCGGGAGACGAGCAGTACTTC. Protein product: CSAREQGLAGDEQYF. J is TRBJ2-1 and V is TRBV20-1; TRBD2 matches 14 bases. The assigned J gene may be wrong: the sequence end matches TRBJ2-7 better. This CDR3 contains 15 residues. Germline V gene sequence: CDR1 DFQATT, CDR2 SNEGSKA (reference sequence).

The chain recombines TRBV27 with TRBJ2-1; the D is unclear. The end of the DNA is better explained by TRBJ2-7, so the J call may be wrong. CDR3 length equals 15 residues. Germline CDR1 reads MNHEY; CDR2 reads SMNVEV (reference sequence). The DNA for the CDR3 is TGTGCCAGCGCTGAAAGGCCAAACTCCTACAATGAGCAGTACTTC. Encoded protein: CASAERPNSYNEQYF.